This record covers a single T cell receptor beta chain. The sample originates from a study of blood T cell repertoires in COVID-19. The germline gives CDR1 SNHLY, CDR2 FYNNEI. J gave up 0 bases and V 4 bases, and 7 bases lay outside the gene matches. There are 17 residues in the CDR3. Study processing details: Reference gene primer amplification in the assay estimated nucleated cell counts. Produced via immunoSEQ multiplex PCR; TCRdb's table is partial and in-frame only. V, J and clone size derive from that table, while D and trimming were established from the DNA sequence. The data show 350,000 to 450,000 clones, more than 85% seen once.

This sequence joins TRBV2 and TRBJ2-5; TRBD2 agrees at 11 bases. Sequences were obtained from PBMCs or T cells enriched from blood (not recorded which). This sequence originates from a woman between 40 and 55 years old who had been exposed to COVID-19. This chain's CDR3 is CASSVSSGRKYQETQYF. DNA for the CDR3: TGTGCCAGCAGTGTGTCTAGCGGGAGGAAGTACCAAGAGACCCAGTACTTC.